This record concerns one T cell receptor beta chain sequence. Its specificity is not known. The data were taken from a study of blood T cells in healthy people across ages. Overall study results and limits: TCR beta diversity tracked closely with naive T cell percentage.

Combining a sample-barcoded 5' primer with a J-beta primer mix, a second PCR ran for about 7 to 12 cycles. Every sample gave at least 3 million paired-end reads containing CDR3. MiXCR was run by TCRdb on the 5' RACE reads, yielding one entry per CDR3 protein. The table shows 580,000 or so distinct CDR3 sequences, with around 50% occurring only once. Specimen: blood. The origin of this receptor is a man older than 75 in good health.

The chain's CDR3 is CASSGSGANTGELFF. DNA for the CDR3: TGTGCCAGCAGCGGGAGCGGGGCGAACACCGGGGAGCTGTTTTTT. The J gene is TRBJ2-2, the V gene TRBV11-2; 7 bases fit TRBD2. Trimming cost V 5 bases and J 0 bases; bases outside gene matches: 3. This CDR3 is 15 amino acids long. Germline values: CDR1 SGHAT, CDR2 FQNNGV.